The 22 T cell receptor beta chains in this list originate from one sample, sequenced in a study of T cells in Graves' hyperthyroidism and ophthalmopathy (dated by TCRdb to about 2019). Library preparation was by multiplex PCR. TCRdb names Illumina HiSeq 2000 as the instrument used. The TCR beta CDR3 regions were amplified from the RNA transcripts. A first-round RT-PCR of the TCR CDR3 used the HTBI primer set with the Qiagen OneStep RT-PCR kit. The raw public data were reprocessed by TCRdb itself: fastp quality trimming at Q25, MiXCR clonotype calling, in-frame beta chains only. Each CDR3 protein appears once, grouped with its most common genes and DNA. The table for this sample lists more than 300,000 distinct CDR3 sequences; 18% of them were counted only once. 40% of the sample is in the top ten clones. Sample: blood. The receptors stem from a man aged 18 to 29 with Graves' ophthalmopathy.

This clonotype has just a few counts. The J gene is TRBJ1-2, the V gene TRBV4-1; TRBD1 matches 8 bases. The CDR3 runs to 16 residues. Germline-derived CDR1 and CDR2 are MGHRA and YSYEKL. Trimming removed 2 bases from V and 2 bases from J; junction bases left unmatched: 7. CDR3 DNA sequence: TGCGCCAGCAGCCAACCGGGACAGGCGGACAACTATGGCTACACCTTC. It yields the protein CASSQPGQADNYGYTF.

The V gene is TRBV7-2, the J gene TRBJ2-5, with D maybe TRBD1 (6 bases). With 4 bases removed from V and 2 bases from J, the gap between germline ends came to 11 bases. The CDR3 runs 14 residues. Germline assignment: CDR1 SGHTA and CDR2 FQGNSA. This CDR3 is CASSSDQGQETQYF. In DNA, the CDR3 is TGTGCCAGCAGCTCCGATCAGGGGCAAGAGACCCAGTACTTC.

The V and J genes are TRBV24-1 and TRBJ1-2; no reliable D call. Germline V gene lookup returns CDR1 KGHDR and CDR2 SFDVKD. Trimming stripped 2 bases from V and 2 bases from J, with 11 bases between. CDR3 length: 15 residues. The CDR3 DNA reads TGTGCCACCAGTGATTCCCAGCGGGGAAACTATGGCTACACCTTC. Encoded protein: CATSDSQRGNYGYTF.

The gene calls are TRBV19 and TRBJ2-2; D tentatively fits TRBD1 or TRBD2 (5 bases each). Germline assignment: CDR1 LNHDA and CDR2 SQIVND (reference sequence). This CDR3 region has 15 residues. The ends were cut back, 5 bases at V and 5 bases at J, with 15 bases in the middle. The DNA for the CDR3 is TGTGCCAGTAGTCGGTGGGGGAGAGAAACCGGGGAGCTGTTTTTT. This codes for CASSRWGRETGELFF.

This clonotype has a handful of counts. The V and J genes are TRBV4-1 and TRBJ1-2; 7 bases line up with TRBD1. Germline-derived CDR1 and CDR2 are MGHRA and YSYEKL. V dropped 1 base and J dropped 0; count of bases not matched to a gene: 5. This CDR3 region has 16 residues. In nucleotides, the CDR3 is TGCGCCAGCAGCCAAGTGGGACAGCAACCTAACTATGGCTACACCTTC. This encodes CASSQVGQQPNYGYTF.

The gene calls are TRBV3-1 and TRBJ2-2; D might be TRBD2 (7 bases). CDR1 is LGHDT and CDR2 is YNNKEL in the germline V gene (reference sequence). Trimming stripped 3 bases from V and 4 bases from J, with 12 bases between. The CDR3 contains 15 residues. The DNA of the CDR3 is TGTGCCAGCAGCCACGCCGCGGGGGCCACCGGGGAGCTGTTTTTT. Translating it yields CASSHAAGATGELFF. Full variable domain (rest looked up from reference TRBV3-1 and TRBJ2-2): DTAVSQTPKYLVTQMGNDKSIKCEQNLGHDTMYWYKQDSKKFLKIMFSYNNKELIINETVPNRFSPKSPDKAHLNLHINSLELGDSAVYFCASSHAAGATGELFFGEGSRLTVL.

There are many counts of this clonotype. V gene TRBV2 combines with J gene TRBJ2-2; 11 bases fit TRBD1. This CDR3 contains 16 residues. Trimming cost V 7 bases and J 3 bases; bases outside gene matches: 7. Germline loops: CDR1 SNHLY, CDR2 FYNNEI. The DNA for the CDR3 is TGTGCCAGCACCCGTGGACAGGGGGCCGACACCGGGGAGCTGTTTTTT. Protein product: CASTRGQGADTGELFF.

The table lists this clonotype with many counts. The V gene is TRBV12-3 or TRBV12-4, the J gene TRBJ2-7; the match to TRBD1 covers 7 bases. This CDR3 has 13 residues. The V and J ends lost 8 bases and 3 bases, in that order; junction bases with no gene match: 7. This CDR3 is CASSLTGNYEQYF. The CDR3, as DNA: TGTGCCAGCTCGCTGACAGGGAACTACGAGCAGTACTTC.

CDR3 amino acids: CASSHDGGHNYGYTF. CDR3 sequence (DNA): TGCGCCAGCAGCCATGATGGGGGCCACAACTATGGCTACACCTTC. V and J are TRBV4-1 and TRBJ1-2; the D gene is possibly TRBD1 (6 bases). The V and J ends lost 3 bases and 2 bases respectively, with 13 bases between them. Per the germline V gene, CDR1 is MGHRA and CDR2 is YSYEKL. The CDR3 contains 15 residues.

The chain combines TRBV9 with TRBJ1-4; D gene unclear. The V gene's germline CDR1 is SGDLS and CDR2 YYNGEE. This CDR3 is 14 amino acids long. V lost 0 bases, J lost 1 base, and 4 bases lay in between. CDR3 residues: CASSVGLTNEKLFF. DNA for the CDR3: TGTGCCAGCAGCGTAGGGCTAACTAATGAAAAACTGTTTTTT. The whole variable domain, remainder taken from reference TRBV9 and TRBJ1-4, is DSGVTQTPKHLITATGQRVTLRCSPRSGDLSVYWYQQSLDQGLQFLIQYYNGEERAKGNILERFSAQQFPDLHSELNLSSLELGDSALYFCASSVGLTNEKLFFGSGTQLSVL.

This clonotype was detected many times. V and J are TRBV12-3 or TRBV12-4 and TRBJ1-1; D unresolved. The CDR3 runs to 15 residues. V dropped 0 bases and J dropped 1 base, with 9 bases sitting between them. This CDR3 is CASSLARRKNTEAFF. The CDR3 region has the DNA TGTGCCAGCAGTTTAGCACGGAGGAAGAACACTGAAGCTTTCTTT.

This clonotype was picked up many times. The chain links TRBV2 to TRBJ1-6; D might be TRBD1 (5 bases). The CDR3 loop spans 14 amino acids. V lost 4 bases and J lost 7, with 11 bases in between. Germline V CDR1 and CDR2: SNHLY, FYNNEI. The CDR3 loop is CASSGREGNSPLHF. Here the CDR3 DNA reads TGTGCCAGCAGTGGTCGGGAGGGGAATTCACCCCTCCACTTT.

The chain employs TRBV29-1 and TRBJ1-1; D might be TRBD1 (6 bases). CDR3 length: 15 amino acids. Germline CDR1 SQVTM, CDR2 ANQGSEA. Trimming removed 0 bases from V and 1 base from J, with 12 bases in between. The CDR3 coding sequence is TGCAGCGTTGAAGATGCACGGACAGCGAACACTGAAGCTTTCTTT. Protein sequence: CSVEDARTANTEAFF.

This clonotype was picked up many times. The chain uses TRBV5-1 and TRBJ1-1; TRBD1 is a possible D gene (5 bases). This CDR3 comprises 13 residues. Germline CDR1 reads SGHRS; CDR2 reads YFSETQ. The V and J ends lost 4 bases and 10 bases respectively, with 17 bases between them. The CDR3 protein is CASSKDQGEGAFF. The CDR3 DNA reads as TGCGCCAGCAGCAAAGACCAGGGAGAGGGAGCTTTCTTT.

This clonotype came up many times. CDR3 region: CASSFGLGQPQHF. CDR3 in DNA: TGTGCCAGCAGTTTTGGGCTCGGGCAGCCCCAGCATTTT. This chain connects TRBV12-3 or TRBV12-4 to TRBJ1-5; D unclear. V lost 3 bases and J lost 7, with 10 bases in between. The CDR3 is made up of 13 amino acids.

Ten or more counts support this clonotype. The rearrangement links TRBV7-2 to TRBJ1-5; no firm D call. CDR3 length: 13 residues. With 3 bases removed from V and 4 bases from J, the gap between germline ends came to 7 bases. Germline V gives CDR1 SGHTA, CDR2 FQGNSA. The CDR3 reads CASSFPPNQPQHF. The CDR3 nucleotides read TGTGCCAGCAGCTTCCCCCCAAATCAGCCCCAGCATTTT.

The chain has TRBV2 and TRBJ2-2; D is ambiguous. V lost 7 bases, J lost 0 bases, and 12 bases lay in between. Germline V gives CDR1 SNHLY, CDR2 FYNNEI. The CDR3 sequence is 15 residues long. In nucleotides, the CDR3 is TGTGCCAGCACTGACCGAATGACGAACACCGGGGAGCTGTTTTTT. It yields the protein CASTDRMTNTGELFF.

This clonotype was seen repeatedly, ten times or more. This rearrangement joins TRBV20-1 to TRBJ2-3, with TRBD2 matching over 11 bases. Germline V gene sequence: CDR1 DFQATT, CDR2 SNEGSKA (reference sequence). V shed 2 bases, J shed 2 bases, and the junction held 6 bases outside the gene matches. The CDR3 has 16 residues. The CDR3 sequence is CSARLTSGGTTDTQYF. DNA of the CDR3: TGCAGTGCTAGACTTACTAGCGGGGGCACCACAGATACGCAGTATTTT.

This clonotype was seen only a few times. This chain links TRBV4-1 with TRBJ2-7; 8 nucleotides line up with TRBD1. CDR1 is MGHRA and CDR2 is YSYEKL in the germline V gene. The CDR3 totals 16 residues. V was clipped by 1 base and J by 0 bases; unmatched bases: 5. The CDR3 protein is CASSQVVTGGSYEQYF. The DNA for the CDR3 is TGCGCCAGCAGCCAAGTGGTAACAGGGGGCTCCTACGAGCAGTACTTC.

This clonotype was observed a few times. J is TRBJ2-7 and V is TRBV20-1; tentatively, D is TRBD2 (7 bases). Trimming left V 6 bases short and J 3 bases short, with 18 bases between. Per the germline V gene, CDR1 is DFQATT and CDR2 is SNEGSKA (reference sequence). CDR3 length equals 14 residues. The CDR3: CSAPSGGRDYEQYF. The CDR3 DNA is TGCAGTGCCCCCTCGGGGGGCAGGGACTACGAGCAGTACTTC.

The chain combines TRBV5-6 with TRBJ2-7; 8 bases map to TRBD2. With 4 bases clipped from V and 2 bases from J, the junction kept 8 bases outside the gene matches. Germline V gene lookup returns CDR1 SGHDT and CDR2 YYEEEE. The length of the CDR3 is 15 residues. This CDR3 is CASSLGTRGTYEQYF. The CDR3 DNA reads TGTGCCAGCAGCCTCGGGACTAGGGGGACCTACGAGCAGTACTTC.

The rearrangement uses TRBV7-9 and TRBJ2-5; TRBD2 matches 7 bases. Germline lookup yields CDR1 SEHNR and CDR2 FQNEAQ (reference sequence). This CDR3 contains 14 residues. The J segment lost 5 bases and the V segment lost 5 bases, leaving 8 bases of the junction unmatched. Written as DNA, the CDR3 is TGTGCCAGCAGCCCTGGCGGGGGAGTTGAGACCCAGTACTTC. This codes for CASSPGGGVETQYF.